The clone carrying this T cell receptor beta chain was detected a few times. The antigen is unknown. Isolation of CD4+ naive, central memory, regulatory and stem cell-like memory cells was achieved by sorting via CD45RO/CCR7/CD25/CD127/CD95/CD27. Sorted populations all exceeded 98% purity. This entry is derived from a study of beta chain features in type 1 diabetes. On the study more broadly: Similarity in age, gender and cell yields was seen between patients and healthy donors. Study-level findings and limits: Across patients, naive, central memory and Treg TCRB repertoires exhibited apparently greater similarity than was observed across healthy donors. Moderate but significant shortening of TCRB CDR3s was recorded in all four CD4+ subsets from Type 1 diabetes patients.

What was sequenced were expressed TCRB transcripts, since all of the isolated RNA had been reverse transcribed. Repertoires were generated with immunoSEQ multiplex PCR, while TCRdb's copy carries only in-frame clones and drops some. This table holds around 260,000 clones, about 24% found once. The germline V and J ends were trimmed by 4 bases and 5 bases, with 17 bases remaining between them. This CDR3 is built from 14 residues. CDR1 GTSNPN and CDR2 SVGIG come from the germline V gene (reference sequence). This receptor was obtained from a woman in her twenties or thirties with type 1 diabetes. The genes are TRBV30 and TRBJ1-1, with a possible D match to TRBD1 (6 bases). The sequenced sample was naive CD4+ T cells from blood. CDR3 DNA sequence: TGTGCCTGGATATCCCGCAGGGGAGAGACTGAAGCTTTCTTT. Translated, it gives CAWISRRGETEAFF. The full variable domain, rest sourced from reference TRBV30 and TRBJ1-1, is SQTIHQWPATLVQPVGSPLSLECTVEGTSNPNLYWYRQAAGRGLQLLFYSVGIGQISSEVPQNLSASRPQDRQFILSSKKLLLSDSGFYLCAWISRRGETEAFFGQGTRLTVV.